This TCR beta chain was found in a study of CD8 T cells in ankylosing spondylitis. Study-level points and caveats: Blood of patients with ankylosing spondylitis appeared to be characterized by a TCR beta motif of eight highly homologous variants. As reported, disease-linked clones showed significant enrichment in matched ankylosing spondylitis synovial fluid.

Libraries of TCR beta came from quantitative 5'-RACE with molecular barcodes. TCRdb reprocessed the 5' RACE reads with MiXCR, giving one entry per CDR3 protein. The sample holds roughly 440,000 distinct CDR3 sequences, approximately 17% seen once. The CDR3 runs 15 residues. V dropped 4 bases and J dropped 2 bases, with 11 bases sitting between them. Comments on this clonotype: As yet, its antigen is unknown.

The clonotype originates from a male donor with ankylosing spondylitis. Source material: blood, either unsorted or a sorted T cell fraction (not recorded which). This chain links TRBV12-3 or TRBV12-4 with TRBJ2-2, with D tentatively TRBD1 or TRBD2 (7 bases each). The CDR3 DNA reads TGTGCCAGCAGTTCAGGGGGACTAAACACCGGGGAGCTGTTTTTT. Protein sequence: CASSSGGLNTGELFF.